Each of the 25 T cell receptor beta chains below was sequenced from the same sample in a study of T cell responses to AZD1222 COVID-19 vaccine. The table came from immunoSEQ multiplex PCR; TCRdb's copy has only in-frame clones and leaves some out. The data contain about 140,000 clones, about 92% of them singletons. The sequenced sample was peripheral blood, obtained on day 0 of AZD1222 vaccination. These receptors originate from an adult in good health.

The rearrangement joins TRBV19 to TRBJ2-3; D uncertain. The germline V gene encodes CDR1 LNHDA and CDR2 SQIVND (reference sequence). This CDR3 has 11 residues. Deletions cut 4 bases from V and 4 bases from J, with 3 bases between. In DNA form, the CDR3 reads TGTGCCAGTAGTAATGCAGATACGCAGTATTTT. This gives the protein CASSNADTQYF.

CDR3 nucleotides: TGTGCCAGCAGCGTACCTAAAGGGGCAAACACTGAAGCTTTCTTT. Amino acid sequence: CASSVPKGANTEAFF. The chain couples TRBV9 to TRBJ1-1; D perhaps matches TRBD1 (5 bases). Trimming pared 1 base from V and 2 bases from J, leaving 12 bases between. Germline CDR1 SGDLS, CDR2 YYNGEE. The CDR3 consists of 15 residues.

The V and J genes are TRBV27 and TRBJ1-1; no clear D gene. The germline V gene encodes CDR1 MNHEY and CDR2 SMNVEV (reference sequence). Trimming took 6 bases from V and 4 from J, leaving 12 bases between them. There are 13 residues in the CDR3. CDR3 sequence reads: CASSEARFTEAFF. The CDR3 DNA reads TGTGCCAGCAGCGAAGCCAGGTTCACTGAAGCTTTCTTT.

The chain carries TRBV29-1 and TRBJ1-2; D is uncertain. This CDR3 is built from 12 residues. Germline values: CDR1 SQVTM, CDR2 ANQGSEA. Trimming took 6 bases from V and 4 from J, leaving 12 bases between them. CDR3 region: CSVLQSPYGYTF. The CDR3 nucleotides read TGCAGCGTACTACAGTCGCCCTATGGCTACACCTTC. The full variable domain, rest sourced from reference TRBV29-1 and TRBJ1-2, is SAVISQKPSRDICQRGTSLTIQCQVDSQVTMMFWYRQQPGQSLTLIATANQGSEATYESGFVIDKFPISRPNLTFSTLTVSNMSPEDSSIYLCSVLQSPYGYTFGSGTRLTVV.

This chain joins TRBV18 and TRBJ2-1, with 8 bases that match TRBD2. There are 16 residues in the CDR3. V was pared by 3 bases and J by 0 bases, with 4 bases of the junction left unmatched. CDR1 is KGHSH, CDR2 LQKENI, per germline. CDR3 protein: CASSPTSGSSYNEQFF. The CDR3 DNA sequence: TGTGCCAGCTCACCCACTAGCGGCAGCTCCTACAATGAGCAGTTCTTC.

V and J are TRBV7-2 and TRBJ1-6; a possible D gene is TRBD1 (5 bases). The V and J ends lost 1 base and 0 bases respectively, with 16 bases between them. CDR3 length equals 19 residues. Germline assignment: CDR1 SGHTA and CDR2 FQGNSA. The CDR3 nucleotides read TGTGCCAGCAGCTTAGGAGTCCGGGGCCTAAGCTCCTATAATTCACCCCTCCACTTT. Amino acids: CASSLGVRGLSSYNSPLHF. Full variable domain (rest looked up from reference TRBV7-2 and TRBJ1-6): GAGVSQSPSNKVTEKGKDVELRCDPISGHTALYWYRQSLGQGLEFLIYFQGNSAPDKSGLPSDRFSAERTGGSVSTLTIQRTQQEDSAVYLCASSLGVRGLSSYNSPLHFGNGTRLTVT.

V and J are TRBV11-3 and TRBJ2-1, with 10 positions matching TRBD1. The CDR3 has 14 residues. The germline gives CDR1 SGHNT, CDR2 YENEEA. The V gene end was trimmed by 7 bases and the J gene end by 6 bases; junction bases not matched to a gene: 6. CDR3 DNA: TGTGCCAGCAAACCGGGACAGGGGTCCAATGAGCAGTTCTTC. Protein sequence: CASKPGQGSNEQFF.

CDR3: CASRKSDRYNQPQHF. CDR3 bases: TGTGCCAGCAGGAAATCGGACCGTTACAATCAGCCCCAGCATTTT. The gene calls are TRBV2 and TRBJ1-5; D unresolved. Germline loops: CDR1 SNHLY, CDR2 FYNNEI. Trimming took off 6 bases at V and 3 bases at J, with 15 bases between the two ends. The CDR3 runs 15 residues.

The V and J genes are TRBV7-2 and TRBJ1-2; D might be TRBD1 (6 bases). Germline loops: CDR1 SGHTA, CDR2 FQGNSA. With 5 bases removed from V and 6 bases from J, the gap between germline ends came to 16 bases. This CDR3 region has 14 residues. CDR3 nucleotides: TGTGCCAGCAGCGTACAGGGATTAAGGAATGGCTACACCTTC. This gives the protein CASSVQGLRNGYTF.

The rearrangement links TRBV5-1 to TRBJ1-1; 8 positions match TRBD1. V gave up 3 bases and J gave up 0 bases; unmatched junction bases: 1. The CDR3 runs to 14 residues. Germline CDR1 is SGHRS and CDR2 is YFSETQ. The CDR3 protein is CASSWTGLNTEAFF. The CDR3 region has the DNA TGCGCCAGCAGCTGGACAGGGTTGAACACTGAAGCTTTCTTT.

The chain joins TRBV29-1 to TRBJ2-1; 8 positions match TRBD2. The germline gives CDR1 SQVTM, CDR2 ANQGSEA. The CDR3 is 15 residues long. Germline trimming cut 1 base from V and 4 bases from J; bases unmatched to any gene: 6. The CDR3 protein is CSVEVAVAGYNEQFF. The CDR3 nucleotides read TGCAGCGTTGAAGTAGCGGTAGCGGGGTACAATGAGCAGTTCTTC.

The V and J genes are TRBV18 and TRBJ1-4, with D perhaps TRBD1 (5 bases). The V end was cut by 0 bases, the J end by 8 bases, with 10 bases between. The CDR3 extends over 14 amino acids. Looked up from germline, CDR1 is KGHSH and CDR2 is LQKENI. The DNA of the CDR3 is TGTGCCAGCTCACCACCGTCCCAGGGAGAAAAACTGTTTTTT. Protein product: CASSPPSQGEKLFF.

The chain recombines TRBV30 with TRBJ1-6, with unresolved D. Trimming shortened V by 1 base and J by 9 bases, and 16 bases separated the two germline ends. The CDR3 runs 15 residues. Germline assignment: CDR1 GTSNPN and CDR2 SVGIG (reference sequence). The CDR3 sequence: CAWSAPEGWVSPLHF. For the CDR3, the DNA is TGTGCCTGGAGTGCCCCGGAAGGGTGGGTTTCACCCCTCCACTTT.

Here the CDR3 reads CASSSVPGQGREQYF. For the CDR3, the DNA is TGTGCCAGCAGTTCCGTCCCGGGACAGGGGCGTGAGCAGTACTTC. The chain employs TRBV28 and TRBJ2-7; the match to TRBD1 covers 10 bases. Trimming cost V 4 bases and J 7 bases; bases outside gene matches: 10. Per germline, CDR1 MDHEN and CDR2 SYDVKM. The CDR3 is 15 residues long.

The rearrangement links TRBV4-2 to TRBJ2-5; D is possibly TRBD2 (5 bases). Germline V lookup: CDR1 LGHNA, CDR2 YNFKEQ. The CDR3 length is 15 residues. The V and J ends lost 6 bases and 4 bases respectively, with 18 bases between them. The DNA of the CDR3 is TGTGCCAGCAGGGAAGACCGAGGGAATGGAGAGACCCAGTACTTC. Its translation is CASREDRGNGETQYF.

The J gene is TRBJ2-2, the V gene TRBV7-3, with 7 bases fitting TRBD1. After removal of 5 bases from V and 7 bases from J, the junction contained 7 bases not matched to a gene. Germline-derived CDR1 and CDR2 are SGHTA and FQGTGA. The CDR3 totals 14 residues. In DNA, the CDR3 is TGTGCCAGCAGCCCCGACAGGGCTGGCGGGGAGCTGTTTTTT. Translating it yields CASSPDRAGGELFF.

This chain links TRBV5-1 with TRBJ2-5; 10 nucleotides match TRBD1. V shed 0 bases and J 4 bases; nucleotides not matched to a gene: 3. CDR1 and CDR2 from the germline V gene are SGHRS and YFSETQ. The CDR3 is made up of 15 amino acids. The CDR3 DNA reads as TGCGCCAGCAGCTTGGCCGACAGGGGGCGAGAGACCCAGTACTTC. Protein: CASSLADRGRETQYF.

The chain links TRBV7-3 to TRBJ1-1; D is possibly TRBD1 (6 bases). Trimming removed 1 base from V and 8 bases from J, with 11 bases in between. The length of the CDR3 is 13 residues. The germline V gene has CDR1 SGHTA and CDR2 FQGTGA. The CDR3 nucleotides read TGTGCCAGCAGCTTAAGTCGGGGGCGGGAAGCTTTCTTT. Amino acid sequence: CASSLSRGREAFF.

The chain employs TRBV6-2 or TRBV6-3 and TRBJ2-7, with a tentative D call TRBD1 (5 bases). Germline CDR1 reads MNHEY; CDR2 reads SVGEGT. This CDR3 contains 16 residues. Trimming left V 5 bases short and J 0 bases short, with 17 bases between. The CDR3 DNA reads TGTGCCAGCAGTAAAGACAGATCCATTAGCTCCTACGAGCAGTACTTC. Translated, it gives CASSKDRSISSYEQYF.

This clone showed up just a few times. CDR3: CASSLRTLYEQYF. The CDR3 DNA is TGTGCCAGCAGCTTACGCACCCTCTACGAGCAGTACTTC. The chain carries TRBV7-8 and TRBJ2-7; D is unclear. V lost 2 bases and J 3 bases, leaving 8 bases between the germline ends. This CDR3 is built from 13 residues. Germline loops: CDR1 SGHVS, CDR2 FQNEAQ.

V is TRBV6-1 and J is TRBJ1-5, with D tentatively TRBD1 (5 bases). Deletions cut 4 bases from V and 2 bases from J, with 15 bases between. Germline values: CDR1 MNHNS, CDR2 SASEGT. The CDR3 loop spans 16 amino acids. The CDR3 region has the DNA TGTGCCAGCAGTGCCCCAACGACAGTGGGCAATCAGCCCCAGCATTTT. Translating gives CASSAPTTVGNQPQHF.

The CDR3 DNA sequence: TGTGCCAGCAGCTTGACATTAAGCACAGATACGCAGTATTTT. It translates to CASSLTLSTDTQYF. The chain combines TRBV5-4 with TRBJ2-3; no firm D call. This CDR3 region has 14 residues. Germline V gene sequence: CDR1 SGHNT, CDR2 YYREEE (reference sequence). Between the trimmed V and J ends, which lost 1 base and 0 bases, there was a span of 6 bases. The full variable domain, rest sourced from reference TRBV5-4 and TRBJ2-3, is ETGVTQSPTHLIKTRGQQVTLRCSSQSGHNTVSWYQQALGQGPQFIFQYYREEENGRGNFPPRFSGLQFPNYSSELNVNALELDDSALYLCASSLTLSTDTQYFGPGTRLTVL.

The chain carries TRBV12-3 or TRBV12-4 and TRBJ1-1; no clear D gene. Trimming stripped 7 bases from V and 5 bases from J, with 14 bases between. This CDR3 contains 13 residues. The CDR3 is CASTLKGGTEAFF. The CDR3, as DNA: TGTGCCAGCACCCTGAAGGGTGGGACTGAAGCTTTCTTT.

This chain links TRBV18 with TRBJ1-1, with a tentative D call TRBD1 (5 bases). Between the trimmed V and J ends, which lost 3 bases and 3 bases, there was a span of 8 bases. Germline V gene data show CDR1 as KGHSH and CDR2 as LQKENI. This CDR3 is 13 amino acids long. Here the CDR3 reads CASSPPGDTEAFF. As DNA, the CDR3 is TGTGCCAGCTCACCTCCGGGGGACACTGAAGCTTTCTTT.

The chain links TRBV10-3 to TRBJ2-3; 7 bases line up with TRBD1. This CDR3 region has 15 residues. From germline, CDR1 is ENHRY and CDR2 SYGVKD. V lost 4 bases, J lost 1 base, and 5 bases stayed unmatched. CDR3 amino acids: CAISGTGTGTDTQYF. The CDR3 nucleotides read TGTGCCATCAGTGGGACAGGAACGGGCACAGATACGCAGTATTTT.